This T cell receptor (beta chain) was captured by sequencing in a study of post-analysis software for immune sequencing data. Study results and caveats: Compared with controls, patients had more of roughly five TRBV segments, including TRBV5-6, TRBV5-1 and TRBV20-1.

Every TCR beta cDNA library bore unique molecular identifiers. MiXCR, run by TCRdb on the PCR reads, gives a single entry per CDR3 protein. The data show hundreds of thousands of distinct CDR3 sequences, 30% seen once. This clonotype has a count of ten or more. Its antigen is unidentified. The CDR3 has 9 residues. Germline V lookup: CDR1 SQVTM, CDR2 ANQGSEA. V lost 6 bases and J lost 7, with 7 bases in between. The sequenced material came from blood. The V call is TRBV29-1, the J call TRBJ2-7; D not resolved. The TCR originated in a girl between 5 and 17 years old with multiple sclerosis. CDR3 in DNA: TGCAGCGTCTTCAGAGAGCAGTACTTC. Its protein is CSVFREQYF.